Sequencing of this TCR beta chain was carried out in a study of blood T cell repertoires in COVID-19. Study as a whole: The samples span acute and convalescent COVID-19 from the United States, Italy and Spain. Sources were T cells, B-cell-depleted T cells, or PBMCs; the material itself was cDNA or gDNA.

Authors' methods: Amplifying reference gene primers gave estimates of nucleated cell counts. Clones were read by immunoSEQ multiplex PCR, and TCRdb kept only the in-frame ones, dropping some. V and J calls and clone size are given by that table; D and trimming were obtained from the DNA. Among 130,000 to 150,000 clones listed, 80% were seen once. The sequencing sample was made of peripheral blood. This TCR was sampled from a man aged 60 to 69 with active or convalescent COVID-19.

This CDR3 reads CASSLGSGGSYNEQFF. The DNA of the CDR3 is TGTGCCAGCAGCTTAGGGTCCGGCGGGAGCTACAATGAGCAGTTCTTC. The V call is TRBV11-1, the J call TRBJ2-1, with TRBD2 matching 7 bases. CDR3 length equals 16 residues. Unmatched junction bases numbered 6, after V lost 1 base and J lost 3 bases. CDR1 is SGHAT and CDR2 is FQDESV in the germline V gene (reference sequence).